The 15 T cell receptor beta chains listed next were all sequenced from one sample in a study of T-cell memory formation after mild COVID-19. TCRdb re-called the 5' RACE reads through MiXCR, storing one row per CDR3 protein. The table includes roughly 170,000 distinct CDR3 sequences, less than 20% detected once. Sequencing was carried out using PBMCs or a T cell subset sorted from them (not recorded which). Receptor source: a man between 18 and 35 years old who had mild COVID-19 (a few samples of this study predate the infection). Cell type and time point are not known.

This clonotype was detected ten times or more. The rearrangement joins TRBV7-2 to TRBJ2-1; TRBD1 agrees at 8 bases. There are 13 residues in the CDR3. J lost 7 bases, V lost 5 bases, and 4 bases had no gene match. Germline CDR1 reads SGHTA; CDR2 reads FQGNSA. The CDR3 spells CASSRDRGNEQFF. The CDR3 DNA reads as TGTGCCAGCAGCCGCGACAGGGGTAATGAGCAGTTCTTC.

V usage is TRBV5-1 and J usage is TRBJ2-1; TRBD2 is a possible D gene (6 bases). The V end was cut by 3 bases, the J end by 4 bases, with 17 bases between. This CDR3 spans 16 amino acids. The germline V gene encodes CDR1 SGHRS and CDR2 YFSETQ. The CDR3 region has the DNA TGCGCCAGCAGCTCCCGTGGACGGGGGTCATACAATGAGCAGTTCTTC. This gives the protein CASSSRGRGSYNEQFF.

The chain links TRBV11-2 to TRBJ2-4; possibly TRBD1 or TRBD2 for D (5 bases each). V was trimmed by 5 bases and J by 15 bases, leaving 26 bases between them. The CDR3 has 15 residues. In germline, CDR1 is SGHAT, CDR2 FQNNGV. The DNA of the CDR3 is TGTGCCAGCAGCAAATACCCCCGGGGCCAACTTACCCGGTACTTC. Protein product: CASSKYPRGQLTRYF. The full variable domain, with the rest looked up from reference TRBV11-2 and TRBJ2-4, is EAGVAQSPRYKIIEKRQSVAFWCNPISGHATLYWYQQILGQGPKLLIQFQNNGVVDDSQLPKDRFSAERLKGVDSTLKIQPAKLEDSAVYLCASSKYPRGQLTRYFGAGTRLSVL.

The chain links TRBV18 to TRBJ1-6; D is uncertain. V lost 5 bases and J 8 bases, leaving 10 bases between the germline ends. Germline CDR1 is KGHSH and CDR2 is LQKENI. The CDR3 extends over 13 amino acids. The chain's CDR3 is CASSASGDSPLHF. CDR3 bases: TGTGCCAGCTCAGCGTCGGGTGATTCACCCCTCCACTTT.

The table lists this clonotype with a few counts. The chain links TRBV10-3 to TRBJ1-2; D unresolved. CDR3 size: 13 residues. The germline CDR1 and CDR2 sequences are ENHRY and SYGVKD. The V and J ends lost 4 bases and 8 bases respectively, with 14 bases between them. The CDR3 nucleotides read TGTGCCATCAGTGCCCCGGGTGCCGGGGGCTACACCTTC. This translates into CAISAPGAGGYTF.

This clonotype has a handful of counts. CDR3 sequence (DNA): TGTGCCAGCAGCCCGGACCAAGGGGGCGCGGGTGGCTACACCTTC. Residues: CASSPDQGGAGGYTF. The rearrangement joins TRBV5-4 to TRBJ1-2, with 7 bases aligning to TRBD1. Germline trimming cut 4 bases from V and 7 bases from J; bases unmatched to any gene: 13. Germline V gene lookup returns CDR1 SGHNT and CDR2 YYREEE (reference sequence). This CDR3 comprises 15 residues.

This clonotype came up many times. The chain is built from TRBV5-1 and TRBJ2-3; D remains unclear. Germline values: CDR1 SGHRS, CDR2 YFSETQ. The CDR3 has 14 residues. V lost 3 bases and J 2 bases, leaving 10 bases between the germline ends. DNA of the CDR3: TGCGCCAGCAGCTCCCAGACCCTCACAGATACGCAGTATTTT. Its translation is CASSSQTLTDTQYF.

The chain has TRBV12-3 or TRBV12-4 and TRBJ2-5; TRBD2 might be the D (6 bases). This CDR3 has 14 amino acids. V lost 8 bases, J lost 1 base, and 14 bases lay in between. The CDR3 region is CASGRGTAQETQYF. CDR3 coding DNA: TGTGCCAGCGGCCGGGGGACCGCCCAAGAGACCCAGTACTTC.

The gene calls are TRBV19 and TRBJ1-1, with D perhaps matching TRBD1 (5 bases). Germline V lookup: CDR1 LNHDA, CDR2 SQIVND (reference sequence). The ends were cut back, 2 bases at V and 5 bases at J, with 12 bases in the middle. This CDR3 spans 14 amino acids. DNA of the CDR3: TGTGCCAGTAGTATATGGCAGGGCGAGACTGAAGCTTTCTTT. Protein: CASSIWQGETEAFF.

This clonotype occurred many times. The chain uses TRBV4-1 and TRBJ1-6; perhaps TRBD1 as D (5 bases). The germline gives CDR1 MGHRA, CDR2 YSYEKL. The CDR3 is 14 residues long. Trimming pared 3 bases from V and 7 bases from J, leaving 10 bases between. The CDR3 protein is CASSQQGVNSPLHF. The CDR3 coding sequence is TGCGCCAGCAGCCAGCAAGGGGTAAATTCACCCCTCCACTTT.

The chain couples TRBV2 to TRBJ1-1; no clear D. Trimming left V 6 bases short and J 3 bases short, with 11 bases between. This CDR3 contains 13 residues. In germline, CDR1 is SNHLY, CDR2 FYNNEI. The CDR3 loop reads CASRLIVDTEAFF. CDR3 bases: TGTGCCAGCAGACTGATAGTGGACACTGAAGCTTTCTTT.

This clonotype was recorded a few times. The chain employs TRBV9 and TRBJ2-1; D is undetermined. In germline, CDR1 is SGDLS, CDR2 YYNGEE. V lost 4 bases to trimming and J lost 0 bases, with 17 bases between them. The CDR3 loop spans 17 amino acids. CDR3: CASSPRDILSSYNEQFF. Here the CDR3 DNA reads TGTGCCAGCAGCCCCCGAGACATACTGAGCTCCTACAATGAGCAGTTCTTC.

This clonotype has a handful of counts. The chain links TRBV12-3 or TRBV12-4 to TRBJ1-2, with D hard to call. This CDR3 has 12 amino acids. Trimming cost V 5 bases and J 9 bases, with 13 bases left between them. CDR3 DNA: TGTGCCAGCAGTCAGGACGTAACCTGCTACACCTTC. Amino acids: CASSQDVTCYTF.

Concerning this clonotype itself: This may come from a read error, since a much larger clone is one base off. The chain is built from TRBV6-2 or TRBV6-3 and TRBJ2-3, with TRBD2 matching 9 bases. Germline CDR1 is MNHEY and CDR2 is SVGEGT. This CDR3 has 14 residues. CDR3: CASTPRRGGDTQFF. The CDR3 DNA sequence: TGTGCCAGCACACCCCGGCGGGGGGGAGATACGCAGTTTTTT.

This clonotype was recorded many times. CDR3 residues: CASSRQGAGEETQYF. In DNA form, the CDR3 reads TGTGCCAGCAGCCGACAGGGGGCGGGCGAAGAGACCCAGTACTTC. This chain links TRBV5-5 with TRBJ2-5, with 10 bases aligning to TRBD1. This CDR3 spans 15 amino acids. V lost 4 bases and J lost 3; bases outside the gene matches: 6. Germline assignment: CDR1 SGHKS and CDR2 YYEKEE (reference sequence).